The 17 T cell receptor beta chains reported below all come from one sample, sequenced in a study of regulatory T cells in long-lasting Graves disease. Assembly of TCR beta libraries relied on iRepertoire HTBI primers together with Arm-PCR of CDR3 regions. MiXCR was run by TCRdb on the multiplex PCR reads, yielding one entry per CDR3 protein. The sample has approximately 500,000 distinct CDR3 sequences, under 25% seen once. The time point is: persistent/refractory GD, antithyroid drugs over 5 years with positive TRAb. Construction of the TCR library relied on RNA isolated from PBMCs. Source: peripheral blood mononuclear cells (PBMCs), taken when the disease was refractory, from a patient treated with antithyroid drugs. Receptors originate from a female donor with Graves disease.

This clonotype has a count of ten or more. The chain carries TRBV28 and TRBJ1-3, with no clear D. The CDR3 has 16 residues. V lost 3 bases to trimming and J lost 4 bases, with 16 bases between them. Germline CDR1 is MDHEN and CDR2 is SYDVKM. The DNA of the CDR3 is TGTGCCAGCAGTTTTTCTAGCGGCGCTGGGGGAAACACCATATATTTT. Amino acid sequence: CASSFSSGAGGNTIYF.

The table lists this clonotype with many counts. The CDR3 region has the DNA TGTGCCAGCAGTTACTCCCCGGGGGGGACTGAAGCTTTCTTT. This codes for CASSYSPGGTEAFF. The J gene is TRBJ1-1, the V gene TRBV6-9, with D perhaps TRBD1 (5 bases). Germline assignment: CDR1 MNHGY and CDR2 SVAAGI. Trimming removed 3 bases from V and 5 bases from J, with 13 bases in between. This CDR3 comprises 14 residues.

This clonotype appeared many times. The chain couples TRBV2 to TRBJ2-5; D possibly corresponds to TRBD2 (5 bases). Germline values: CDR1 SNHLY, CDR2 FYNNEI. CDR3 length: 15 residues. V shed 5 bases and J shed 5 bases, with 18 bases lying between them. DNA of the CDR3: TGTGCCAGCAGTTCCCTCAACGGGGTTCTGGAGACCCAGTACTTC. This translates into CASSSLNGVLETQYF.

The V gene is TRBV3-1, the J gene TRBJ1-1; D uncertain. Germline V gene lookup returns CDR1 LGHDT and CDR2 YNNKEL (reference sequence). CDR3 length: 14 amino acids. V shed 4 bases and J shed 7 bases, with 16 bases lying between them. The CDR3 is CASSPTRFPVEAFF. In DNA, the CDR3 is TGTGCCAGCAGCCCCACTCGGTTCCCGGTTGAAGCTTTCTTT. Full variable domain (remainder filled in from reference TRBV3-1 and TRBJ1-1): DTAVSQTPKYLVTQMGNDKSIKCEQNLGHDTMYWYKQDSKKFLKIMFSYNNKELIINETVPNRFSPKSPDKAHLNLHINSLELGDSAVYFCASSPTRFPVEAFFGQGTRLTVV.

A few counts support this clonotype. V and J are TRBV7-9 and TRBJ1-2, with unresolved D. The germline V gene has CDR1 SEHNR and CDR2 FQNEAQ (reference sequence). This CDR3 region has 13 residues. V was cut by 0 bases and J by 6 bases, with 8 bases left in between. CDR3 amino acids: CASSLAGLDGYTF. DNA of the CDR3: TGTGCCAGCAGCTTAGCCGGTCTGGATGGCTACACCTTC.

About this clonotype: This may stem from a read error, because a much larger clone lies one nucleotide away. It is likely a read error, because the conserved phenylalanine at the end of the CDR3 is missing. This chain joins TRBV7-9 and TRBJ2-7; D unresolved. Between the trimmed V and J ends, which lost 0 bases and 0 bases, there was a span of 6 bases. CDR3 length equals 14 residues. Germline values: CDR1 SEHNR, CDR2 FQNEAQ (reference sequence). The CDR3 DNA reads TGTGCCAGCAGCTTAGCACCGCCCTCCTACGAGCAGTACCTC. This sequence encodes CASSLAPPSYEQYL.

The chain joins TRBV29-1 to TRBJ2-5, with 8 bases fitting TRBD2. J gave up 2 bases and V 7 bases, and 9 bases lay outside the gene matches. The germline CDR1 and CDR2 sequences are SQVTM and ANQGSEA. This CDR3 contains 14 residues. The CDR3 region has the DNA TGCAGCGCAGCAGCGGGAGTGGAACAAGAGACCCAGTACTTC. Its protein is CSAAAGVEQETQYF.

This clonotype was detected a few times. The rearrangement uses TRBV30 and TRBJ1-2, with a tentative D call TRBD1 (6 bases). Looked up from germline, CDR1 is GTSNPN and CDR2 is SVGIG (reference sequence). This CDR3 comprises 13 residues. Deletions cut 4 bases from V and 6 bases from J, with 15 bases between. This CDR3 is CAWTVLGHHGYTF. The CDR3 bases are TGTGCCTGGACTGTCTTGGGACACCATGGCTACACCTTC. Complete variable domain (other parts from reference TRBV30 and TRBJ1-2): SQTIHQWPATLVQPVGSPLSLECTVEGTSNPNLYWYRQAAGRGLQLLFYSVGIGQISSEVPQNLSASRPQDRQFILSSKKLLLSDSGFYLCAWTVLGHHGYTFGSGTRLTVV.

This clonotype is a singleton in its sample. The rearrangement joins TRBV4-1 to TRBJ1-6; D is possibly TRBD1 (5 bases). The CDR3 sequence is 16 residues long. The germline CDR1 and CDR2 sequences are MGHRA and YSYEKL. Deletions cut 0 bases from V and 6 bases from J, with 12 bases between. DNA of the CDR3: TGCGCCAGCAGCCAAGAAAGGGGATTAGTTAATTCACCCCTCCACTTT. This gives the protein CASSQERGLVNSPLHF.

This clonotype was counted many times. For the CDR3, the DNA is TGTGCCAGCAGTTTAGGGCACGGTAACTACGAGCAGTACTTC. As protein: CASSLGHGNYEQYF. The chain recombines TRBV12-3 or TRBV12-4 with TRBJ2-7; D ambiguous. The CDR3 is 14 amino acids. The V and J ends lost 1 base and 3 bases respectively, with 10 bases between them.

The chain uses TRBV19 and TRBJ1-3; tentative D call: TRBD1 (6 bases). Germline V gene data show CDR1 as LNHDA and CDR2 as SQIVND (reference sequence). CDR3 size: 16 residues. V was shortened by 0 bases and J by 2 bases, with 11 bases between the two germline ends. This CDR3 reads CASSIDAGAPGNTIYF. CDR3 nucleotide sequence: TGTGCCAGTAGTATAGATGCGGGGGCGCCTGGAAACACCATATATTTT.

In this sample, this clonotype turned up a few times. The chain joins TRBV5-1 to TRBJ1-4; 7 bases line up with TRBD1. CDR1 and CDR2 (germline): SGHRS, YFSETQ. The CDR3 is 14 amino acids. V lost 4 bases and J lost 6; bases outside the gene matches: 6. CDR3 in DNA: TGCGCCAGCAGCCAGGGGACAGCTGATGAAAAACTGTTTTTT. Protein: CASSQGTADEKLFF.

J is TRBJ1-1 and V is TRBV4-3; D call uncertain. The CDR3 totals 15 residues. CDR1 is LGHNA, CDR2 YSLEER, per germline. V was pared by 0 bases and J by 4 bases, with 12 bases between. The CDR3 region is CASSQEATRGTEAFF. In DNA, the CDR3 is TGCGCCAGCAGCCAAGAAGCGACGCGGGGCACTGAAGCTTTCTTT.

This clonotype was picked up a small number of times. The chain carries TRBV14 and TRBJ1-1, with a tentative D call TRBD1 (5 bases). The ends were cut back, 5 bases at V and 1 base at J, with 14 bases in the middle. Germline V gives CDR1 SGHDN, CDR2 FVKESK. The CDR3 runs 15 residues. CDR3 sequence reads: CASSGQSGGNTEAFF. The CDR3, as DNA: TGTGCCAGCAGCGGACAAAGTGGGGGGAACACTGAAGCTTTCTTT.

The V gene is TRBV5-5, the J gene TRBJ2-2, with D perhaps matching TRBD2 (5 bases). The CDR3 covers 17 residues. Germline V gives CDR1 SGHKS, CDR2 YYEKEE (reference sequence). The ends were cut back, 0 bases at V and 7 bases at J, with 19 bases in the middle. CDR3 sequence reads: CASSLGIFGEKVGELFF. The CDR3 region has the DNA TGTGCCAGCAGCTTGGGGATTTTTGGGGAGAAGGTCGGGGAGCTGTTTTTT.

This clonotype was seen at least ten times. This chain connects TRBV11-2 to TRBJ1-4; no clear D gene. Trimming stripped 5 bases from V and 7 bases from J, with 14 bases between. CDR1 SGHAT and CDR2 FQNNGV come from the germline V gene. The CDR3 is made up of 14 amino acids. The CDR3 region has the DNA TGTGCCAGCAGCCCCCCGGGCCGGGGTGAAAAACTGTTTTTT. It codes for CASSPPGRGEKLFF.

This clonotype was detected many times. The chain carries TRBV28 and TRBJ2-7; D might be TRBD2 (5 bases). Trimming removed 6 bases from V and 5 bases from J, with 20 bases in between. The CDR3 is made up of 15 amino acids. CDR1 and CDR2 (germline): MDHEN, SYDVKM. The DNA for the CDR3 is TGTGCCAGCAGCCCTCCGGAGGAAGTAGCCCACGAGCAGTACTTC. It specifies CASSPPEEVAHEQYF.